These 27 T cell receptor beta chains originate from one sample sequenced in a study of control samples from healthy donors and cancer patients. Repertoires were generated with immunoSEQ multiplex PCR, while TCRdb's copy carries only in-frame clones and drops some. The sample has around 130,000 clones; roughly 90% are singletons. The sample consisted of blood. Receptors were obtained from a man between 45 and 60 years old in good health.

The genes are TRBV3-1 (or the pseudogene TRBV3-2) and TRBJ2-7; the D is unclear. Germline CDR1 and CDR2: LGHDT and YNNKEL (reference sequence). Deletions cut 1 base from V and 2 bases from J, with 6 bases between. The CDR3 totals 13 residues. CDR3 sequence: CASSQAYTYEQYF. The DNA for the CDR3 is TGTGCCAGCAGCCAAGCGTATACCTACGAGCAGTACTTC.

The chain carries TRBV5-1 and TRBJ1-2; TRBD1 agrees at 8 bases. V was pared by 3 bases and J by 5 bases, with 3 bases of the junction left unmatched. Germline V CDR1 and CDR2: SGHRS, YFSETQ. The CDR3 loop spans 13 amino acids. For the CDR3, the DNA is TGCGCCAGCAGCTCGGGACAGGCTTATGGCTACACCTTC. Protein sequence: CASSSGQAYGYTF.

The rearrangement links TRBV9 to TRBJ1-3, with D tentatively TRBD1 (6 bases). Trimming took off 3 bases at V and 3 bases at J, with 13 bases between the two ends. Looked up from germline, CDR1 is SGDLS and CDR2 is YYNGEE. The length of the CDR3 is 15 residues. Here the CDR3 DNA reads TGTGCCAGCAGCGCCGCCGGGGGCGGTGGAAACACCATATATTTT. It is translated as CASSAAGGGGNTIYF.

The CDR3 sequence is CASSVEWLETQYF. The CDR3 DNA reads as TGTGCCAGCAGCGTAGAATGGCTAGAGACCCAGTACTTC. V gene TRBV7-9 combines with J gene TRBJ2-5; D remains unclear. V lost 5 bases, J lost 4 bases, and 11 bases lay in between. CDR1 is SEHNR, CDR2 FQNEAQ, per germline (reference sequence). This CDR3 is built from 13 residues.

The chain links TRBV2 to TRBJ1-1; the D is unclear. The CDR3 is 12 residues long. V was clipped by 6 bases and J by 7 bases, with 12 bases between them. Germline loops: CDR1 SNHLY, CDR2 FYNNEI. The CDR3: CASRGWNGEAFF. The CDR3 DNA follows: TGTGCCAGCAGGGGATGGAACGGTGAAGCTTTCTTT. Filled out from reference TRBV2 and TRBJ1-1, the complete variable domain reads EPEVTQTPSHQVTQMGQEVILRCVPISNHLYFYWYRQILGQKVEFLVSFYNNEISEKSEIFDDQFSVERPDGSNFTLKIRSTKLEDSAMYFCASRGWNGEAFFGQGTRLTVV.

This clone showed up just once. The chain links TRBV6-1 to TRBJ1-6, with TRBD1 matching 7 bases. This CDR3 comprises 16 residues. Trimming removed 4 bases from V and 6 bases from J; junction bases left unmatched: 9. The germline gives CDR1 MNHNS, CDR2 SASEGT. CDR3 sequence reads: CASSATGAWSNSPLHF. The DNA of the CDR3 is TGTGCCAGCAGTGCTACAGGGGCATGGAGTAATTCACCCCTCCACTTT.

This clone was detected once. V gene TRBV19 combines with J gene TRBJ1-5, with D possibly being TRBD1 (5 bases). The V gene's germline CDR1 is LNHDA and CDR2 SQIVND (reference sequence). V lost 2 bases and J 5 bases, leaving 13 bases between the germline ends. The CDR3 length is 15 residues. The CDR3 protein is CASSIRGEMDQPQHF. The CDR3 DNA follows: TGTGCCAGTAGTATACGAGGGGAGATGGATCAGCCCCAGCATTTT. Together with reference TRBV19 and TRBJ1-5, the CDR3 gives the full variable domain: DGGITQSPKYLFRKEGQNVTLSCEQNLNHDAMYWYRQDPGQGLRLIYYSQIVNDFQKGDIAEGYSVSREKKESFPLTVTSAQKNPTAFYLCASSIRGEMDQPQHFGDGTRLSIL.

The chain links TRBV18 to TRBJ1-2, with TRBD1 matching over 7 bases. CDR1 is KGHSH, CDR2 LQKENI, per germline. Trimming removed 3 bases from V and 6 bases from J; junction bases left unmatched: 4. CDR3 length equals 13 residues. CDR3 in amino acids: CASSPFRGDGYTF. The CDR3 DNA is TGTGCCAGCTCACCCTTCAGGGGGGATGGCTACACCTTC.

The CDR3 region has the DNA TGTGCCAGCAGCCAAGATGTGGGGATGAACACTGAAGCTTTCTTT. This translates into CASSQDVGMNTEAFF. The rearrangement joins TRBV3-1 (or the pseudogene TRBV3-2) to TRBJ1-1; D gene unclear. CDR3 length equals 15 residues. Germline values: CDR1 LGHDT, CDR2 YNNKEL (reference sequence). V gave up 0 bases and J gave up 0 bases, with 8 bases separating them.

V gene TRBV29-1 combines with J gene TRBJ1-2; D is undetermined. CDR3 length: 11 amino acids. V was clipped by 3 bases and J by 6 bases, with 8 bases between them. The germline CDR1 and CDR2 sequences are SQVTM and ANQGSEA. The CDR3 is CSVEKANGYTF. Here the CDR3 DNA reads TGCAGCGTTGAGAAGGCCAATGGCTACACCTTC.

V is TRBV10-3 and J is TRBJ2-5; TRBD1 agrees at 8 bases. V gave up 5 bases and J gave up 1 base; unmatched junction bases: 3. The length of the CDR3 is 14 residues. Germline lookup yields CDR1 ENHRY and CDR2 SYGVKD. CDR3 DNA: TGTGCCATCAGTCCTACAGGGGGCCAAGAGACCCAGTACTTC. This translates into CAISPTGGQETQYF.

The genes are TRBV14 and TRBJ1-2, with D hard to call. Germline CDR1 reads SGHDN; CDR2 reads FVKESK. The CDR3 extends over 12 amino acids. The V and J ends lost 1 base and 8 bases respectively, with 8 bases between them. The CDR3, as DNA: TGTGCCAGCAGCCAAGTCGGCCAAGGCTACACCTTC. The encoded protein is CASSQVGQGYTF.

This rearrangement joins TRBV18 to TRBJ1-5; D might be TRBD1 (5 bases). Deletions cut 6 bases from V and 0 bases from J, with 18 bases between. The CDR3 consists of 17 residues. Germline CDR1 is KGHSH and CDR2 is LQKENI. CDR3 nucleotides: TGTGCCAGCTCGGACTCCTTCGGGGCAAATAGCAATCAGCCCCAGCATTTT. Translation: CASSDSFGANSNQPQHF.

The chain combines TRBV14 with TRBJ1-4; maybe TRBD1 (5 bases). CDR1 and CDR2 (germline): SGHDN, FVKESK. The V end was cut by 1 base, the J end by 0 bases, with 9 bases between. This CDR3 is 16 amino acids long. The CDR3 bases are TGTGCCAGCAGCCAAGTGGAGGGGACAACTAATGAAAAACTGTTTTTT. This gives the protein CASSQVEGTTNEKLFF.

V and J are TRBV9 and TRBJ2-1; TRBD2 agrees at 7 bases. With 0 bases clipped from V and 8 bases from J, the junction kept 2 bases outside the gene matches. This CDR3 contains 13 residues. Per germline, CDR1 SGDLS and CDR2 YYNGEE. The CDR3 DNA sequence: TGTGCCAGCAGCGTAGGTCGGGGGGATGAGCAGTTCTTC. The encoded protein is CASSVGRGDEQFF.

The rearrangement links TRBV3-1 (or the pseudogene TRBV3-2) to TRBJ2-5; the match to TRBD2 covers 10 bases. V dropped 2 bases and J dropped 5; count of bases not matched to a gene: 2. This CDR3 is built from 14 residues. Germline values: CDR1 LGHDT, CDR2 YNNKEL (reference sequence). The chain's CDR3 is CASSQHSGGETQYF. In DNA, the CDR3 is TGTGCCAGCAGCCAACATAGCGGGGGGGAGACCCAGTACTTC.

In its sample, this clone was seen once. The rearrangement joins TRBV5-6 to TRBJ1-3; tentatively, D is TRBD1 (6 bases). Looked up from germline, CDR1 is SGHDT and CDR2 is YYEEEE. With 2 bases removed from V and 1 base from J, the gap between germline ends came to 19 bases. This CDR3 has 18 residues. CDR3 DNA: TGTGCCAGCAGCTTAGGAATGACAGGAAGTCTGTCTGGAAACACCATATATTTT. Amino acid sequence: CASSLGMTGSLSGNTIYF.

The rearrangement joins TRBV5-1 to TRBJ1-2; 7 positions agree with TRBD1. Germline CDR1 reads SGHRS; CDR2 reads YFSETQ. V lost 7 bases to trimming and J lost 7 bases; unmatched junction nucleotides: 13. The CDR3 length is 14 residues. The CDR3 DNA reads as TGCGCCAGCGGGGACAGCCTCGATGGGGGTGGCTACACCTTC. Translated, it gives CASGDSLDGGGYTF.

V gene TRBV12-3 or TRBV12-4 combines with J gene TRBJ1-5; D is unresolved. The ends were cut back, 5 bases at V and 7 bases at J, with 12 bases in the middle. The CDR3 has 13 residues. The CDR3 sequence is CASSGVRAQPQHF. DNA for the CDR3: TGTGCCAGCAGTGGTGTGAGGGCGCAGCCCCAGCATTTT.

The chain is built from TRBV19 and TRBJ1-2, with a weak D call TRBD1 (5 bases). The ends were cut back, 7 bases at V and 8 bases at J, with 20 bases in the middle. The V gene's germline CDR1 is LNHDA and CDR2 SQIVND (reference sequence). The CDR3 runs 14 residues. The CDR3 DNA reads TGTGCCAGTACGACGGCCGGAATCTACAGGGGCTACACCTTC. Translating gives CASTTAGIYRGYTF.

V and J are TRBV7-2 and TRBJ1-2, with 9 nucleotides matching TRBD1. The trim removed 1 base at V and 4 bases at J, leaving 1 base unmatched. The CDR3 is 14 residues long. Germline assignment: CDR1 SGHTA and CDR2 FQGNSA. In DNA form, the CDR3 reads TGTGCCAGCAGCTTAGACAGGGGGCCCTATGGCTACACCTTC. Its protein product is CASSLDRGPYGYTF.

CDR3 in DNA: TGTGCCAGCAGTGAAGAGGGACACTGGGACACTGAAGCTTTCTTT. Translation gives CASSEEGHWDTEAFF. The chain uses TRBV2 and TRBJ1-1; a possible D gene is TRBD1 (6 bases). This CDR3 region has 15 residues. CDR1 and CDR2 from the germline V gene are SNHLY and FYNNEI. V was cut by 1 base and J by 3 bases, with 12 bases left in between. Full variable domain (outside the CDR3, taken from reference TRBV2 and TRBJ1-1): EPEVTQTPSHQVTQMGQEVILRCVPISNHLYFYWYRQILGQKVEFLVSFYNNEISEKSEIFDDQFSVERPDGSNFTLKIRSTKLEDSAMYFCASSEEGHWDTEAFFGQGTRLTVV.

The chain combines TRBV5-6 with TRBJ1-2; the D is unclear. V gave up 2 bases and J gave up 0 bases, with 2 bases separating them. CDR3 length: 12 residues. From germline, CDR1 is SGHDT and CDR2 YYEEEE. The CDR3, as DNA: TGTGCCAGCAGCTTTACTAACTATGGCTACACCTTC. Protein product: CASSFTNYGYTF.

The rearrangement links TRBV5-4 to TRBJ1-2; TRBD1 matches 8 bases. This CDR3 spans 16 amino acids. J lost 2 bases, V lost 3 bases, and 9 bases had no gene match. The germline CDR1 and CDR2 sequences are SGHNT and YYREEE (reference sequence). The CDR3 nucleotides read TGTGCCAGCAGCTCCCAACCGGGACAGGAAAACTATGGCTACACCTTC. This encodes CASSSQPGQENYGYTF. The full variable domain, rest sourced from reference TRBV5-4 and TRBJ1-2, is ETGVTQSPTHLIKTRGQQVTLRCSSQSGHNTVSWYQQALGQGPQFIFQYYREEENGRGNFPPRFSGLQFPNYSSELNVNALELDDSALYLCASSSQPGQENYGYTFGSGTRLTVV.

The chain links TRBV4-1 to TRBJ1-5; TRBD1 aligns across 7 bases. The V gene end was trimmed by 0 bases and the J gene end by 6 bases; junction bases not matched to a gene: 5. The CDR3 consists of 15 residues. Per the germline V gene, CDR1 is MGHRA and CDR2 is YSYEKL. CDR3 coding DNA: TGCGCCAGCAGCCAAGATGGCAGGGGGGGTCAGCCCCAGCATTTT. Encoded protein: CASSQDGRGGQPQHF.

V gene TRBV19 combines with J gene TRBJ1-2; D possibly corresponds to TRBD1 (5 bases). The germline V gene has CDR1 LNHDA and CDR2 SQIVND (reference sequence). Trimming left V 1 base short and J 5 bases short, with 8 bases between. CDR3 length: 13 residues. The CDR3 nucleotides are TGTGCCAGTAGTATAGGGACAAAATATGGCTACACCTTC. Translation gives CASSIGTKYGYTF. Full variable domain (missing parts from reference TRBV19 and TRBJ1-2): DGGITQSPKYLFRKEGQNVTLSCEQNLNHDAMYWYRQDPGQGLRLIYYSQIVNDFQKGDIAEGYSVSREKKESFPLTVTSAQKNPTAFYLCASSIGTKYGYTFGSGTRLTVV.

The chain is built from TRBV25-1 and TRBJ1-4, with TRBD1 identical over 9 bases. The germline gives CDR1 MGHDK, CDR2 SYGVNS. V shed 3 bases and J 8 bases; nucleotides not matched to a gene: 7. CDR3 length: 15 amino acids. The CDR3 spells CASSEGGTGSEKLFF. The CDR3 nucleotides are TGTGCCAGCAGTGAGGGGGGGACAGGGTCGGAAAAACTGTTTTTT.